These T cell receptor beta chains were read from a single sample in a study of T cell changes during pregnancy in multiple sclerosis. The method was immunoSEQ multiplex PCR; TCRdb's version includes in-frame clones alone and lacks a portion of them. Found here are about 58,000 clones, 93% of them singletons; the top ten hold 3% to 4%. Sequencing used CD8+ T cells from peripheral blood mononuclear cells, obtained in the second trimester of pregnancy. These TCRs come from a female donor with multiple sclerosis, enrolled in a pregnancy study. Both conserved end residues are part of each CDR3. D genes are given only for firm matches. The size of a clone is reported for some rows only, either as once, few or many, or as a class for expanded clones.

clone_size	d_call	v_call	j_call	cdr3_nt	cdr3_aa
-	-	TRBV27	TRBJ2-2	TGTGCCAGCAGTTTACGACAGCTCACCGGGGAGCTGTTTTTT	CASSLRQLTGELFF
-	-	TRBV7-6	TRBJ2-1	TGTGCCAGCAGCATAAGCGTGGGGGAGGGGGGATACAATGAGCAGTTCTTC	CASSISVGEGGYNEQFF
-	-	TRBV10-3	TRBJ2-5	TGTGCCATCATGGCCCAAGAGACCCAGTACTTC	CAIMAQETQYF
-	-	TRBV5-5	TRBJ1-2	TGTGCCAGCAGGGGACTGAACTATGGCTACACCTTC	CASRGLNYGYTF
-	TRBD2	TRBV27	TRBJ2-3	TGTGCCAGCAGTCCATACCTAGCGGGAGAGGAAGATACGCAGTATTTT	CASSPYLAGEEDTQYF
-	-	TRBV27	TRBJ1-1	TGTGCCAGCAGTTCTCACATGAACACTGAAGCTTTCTTT	CASSSHMNTEAFF
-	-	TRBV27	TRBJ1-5	TGTGCCAGCAGTTTAGGGCCCCCTTATAGCAATCAGCCCCAGCATTTT	CASSLGPPYSNQPQHF
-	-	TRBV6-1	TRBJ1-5	TGTGCCAGCAAGCCCGTGGTGACTTCGCATCAGCCCCAGCATTTT	CASKPVVTSHQPQHF
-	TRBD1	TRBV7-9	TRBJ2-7	TGTGCCAGCAGCTCAACGGGACAGGACCCTTACGAGCAGTACTTC	CASSSTGQDPYEQYF
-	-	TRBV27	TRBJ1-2	TGTGCCAGCAGTTTAGGGGACCCTGGAGGGAATGGCTACACCTTC	CASSLGDPGGNGYTF
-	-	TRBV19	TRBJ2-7	TGTGCCAGTAGTACTTACTCTAACGAGCAGTACTTC	CASSTYSNEQYF
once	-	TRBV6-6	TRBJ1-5	TGTGCCAGCAGTTTGTCAGGGGATGGCAATCAGCCCCAGCATTTT	CASSLSGDGNQPQHF
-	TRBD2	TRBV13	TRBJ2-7	TGTGCCAGCAGCTCGGGGGGGAACTCCTACGAGCAGTACTTC	CASSSGGNSYEQYF
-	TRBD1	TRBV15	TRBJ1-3	TGTGCCACCAGCAGAGCCGGGACAGGGGGTGGAAACACCATATATTTT	CATSRAGTGGGNTIYF
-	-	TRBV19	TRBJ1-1	TGTGCCAGTAGTATAGCGCGGACTGAAGCTTTCTTT	CASSIARTEAFF
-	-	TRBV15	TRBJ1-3	TGTGCCACCAGCAGAGGGACAGCCTCTGGAAACACCATATATTTT	CATSRGTASGNTIYF
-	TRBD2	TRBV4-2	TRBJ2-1	TGTGCCAGCAGCCAAGATCCTCAGCGGGGGGATGATGAGCAGTTCTTC	CASSQDPQRGDDEQFF
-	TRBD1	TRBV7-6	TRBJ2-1	TGTGCCTCTTCGGGACAGTCAAGCAATGAGCAGTTCTTC	CASSGQSSNEQFF
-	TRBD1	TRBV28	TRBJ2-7	TGTGCCAGCACGTTACAGGGGGCGCAAGAGCAGTACTTC	CASTLQGAQEQYF
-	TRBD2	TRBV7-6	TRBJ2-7	TGTGCCAGCAGCCACATAGCGGGGGACACCTACGAGCAGTACTTC	CASSHIAGDTYEQYF
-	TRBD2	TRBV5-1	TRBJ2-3	TGCGCCAGCAGCTTAGGACTAGTCCCAGATACGCAGTATTTT	CASSLGLVPDTQYF
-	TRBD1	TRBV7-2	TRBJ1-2	TGTGCCAGCAGCTTTACAGGGGGCTCGAACTATGGCTACACCTTC	CASSFTGGSNYGYTF
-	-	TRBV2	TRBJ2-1	TGTGCCAGCAGTGTGGCCCAAAGCTCCTACAATGAGCAGTTCTTC	CASSVAQSSYNEQFF
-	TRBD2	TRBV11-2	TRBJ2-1	TGTGCCAGCAGCTTGGCGGGAGGGGCCAATGAGCAGTTCTTC	CASSLAGGANEQFF
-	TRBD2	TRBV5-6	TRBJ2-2	TGTGCCAGCAGCGGGGGACTAGCGGGAGGGGAAACCGGGGAGCTGTTTTTT	CASSGGLAGGETGELFF
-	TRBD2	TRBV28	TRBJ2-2	TGTGCCAGCAGTCTAGCGGGGACCGGGGAGCTGTTTTTT	CASSLAGTGELFF
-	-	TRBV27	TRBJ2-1	TGTGCCAGCAGTTTATCAGGCCGGCTAGCAGCCAATGAGCAGTTCTTC	CASSLSGRLAANEQFF
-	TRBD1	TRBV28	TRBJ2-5	TGTGCCAGCAGTTTCTCAATACAGGGGTACCAAGAGACCCAGTACTTC	CASSFSIQGYQETQYF
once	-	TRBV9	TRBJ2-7	TGTGCCAGCAGCGTAGTGGGGAGCCCAATCTACGAGCAGTACTTC	CASSVVGSPIYEQYF
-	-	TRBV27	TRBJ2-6	TGTGCCAGCAGTCCCCATACGGTTGACTCTGGGGCCAACGTCCTGACTTTC	CASSPHTVDSGANVLTF
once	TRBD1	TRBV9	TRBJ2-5	TGTGCCAGCAGCGTAGTTGTGATGGGGTCAGACAGGGGGGCAGAAGAGACCCAGTACTTC	CASSVVVMGSDRGAEETQYF
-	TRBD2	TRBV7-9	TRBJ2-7	TGTGCCTCTGGGGGACTAGCTCTTTACGAGCAGTACTTC	CASGGLALYEQYF
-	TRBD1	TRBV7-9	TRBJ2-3	TGTGCCAGCAGCCGCGCCGGGACAGGGGCACCAGATACGCAGTATTTT	CASSRAGTGAPDTQYF
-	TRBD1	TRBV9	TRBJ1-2	TGTGCCAGCTCGACAGGGAAATATGGCTACACCTTC	CASSTGKYGYTF
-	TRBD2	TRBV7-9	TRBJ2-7	TGTGCCAGCAGCCCAGCCGGGACTAGCAGACTCGAGCAGTACTTC	CASSPAGTSRLEQYF
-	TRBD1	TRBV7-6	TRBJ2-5	TGTGCCAGCAGCTTCATCCGACAGGGTATGGTGGAGACCCAGTACTTC	CASSFIRQGMVETQYF
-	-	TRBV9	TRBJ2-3	TGTGCCAGCAGCGTAAGTCCCGAGCGGATATACACAGATACGCAGTATTTT	CASSVSPERIYTDTQYF
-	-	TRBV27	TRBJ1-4	TGTGCCAGCAGTTTATTCCCGCAGGGTAGTGAAAAACTGTTTTTT	CASSLFPQGSEKLFF
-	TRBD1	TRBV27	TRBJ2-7	TGTGCCAGCAGTTTGGCAAGACAGGGGACCTACGAGCAGTACTTC	CASSLARQGTYEQYF
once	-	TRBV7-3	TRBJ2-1	TGTGCCAGCCGCAAGGGCCCGGGGATGGATGAGCAGTTCTTC	CASRKGPGMDEQFF
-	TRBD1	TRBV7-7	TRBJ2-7	TGTGCCAGCAGCCCCGGGGACAGGGGCTACGAGCAGTACTTC	CASSPGDRGYEQYF
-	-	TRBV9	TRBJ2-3	TGTGCCAGCAGCGGTCTTCGGGAGAGGTCAGATACGCAGTATTTT	CASSGLRERSDTQYF
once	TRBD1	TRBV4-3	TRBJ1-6	TGCGCCAGCAGCGTTACAGGGGTAGTAAGCTCACCCCTCCACTTT	CASSVTGVVSSPLHF
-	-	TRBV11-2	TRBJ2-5	TGTGCCAGCAGCTTAGACGGGAGCAGGGTGAGAGAGACCCAGTACTTC	CASSLDGSRVRETQYF
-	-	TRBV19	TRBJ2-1	TGTGCCAGTAGTATTGACAGTAGCTCCTACAATGAGCAGTTCTTC	CASSIDSSSYNEQFF
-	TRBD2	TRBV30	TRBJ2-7	TGTGCCTGGAGTGTATGGGGGGGTCCCTACGAGCAGTACTTC	CAWSVWGGPYEQYF
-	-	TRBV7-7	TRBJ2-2	TGTGCCAGCAGCTTGTTCGTACAGGGTCCGAACACCGGGGAGCTGTTTTTT	CASSLFVQGPNTGELFF